These 6 T cell receptor beta chains were all obtained from the same sample, sequenced in a study of blood T cell repertoires in COVID-19. Sequencing was performed with immunoSEQ multiplex PCR; in TCRdb, only in-frame clones are kept and a portion is missing. The sample has some 180,000 clones, approximately 92% seen once. The source material was peripheral blood. These receptors all stem from a man over 45 with acute or convalescent COVID-19.

The chain has TRBV7-3 and TRBJ2-2; 10 bases fit TRBD2. Germline-derived CDR1 and CDR2 are SGHTA and FQGTGA. The junction had 7 bases not matched to a gene; V was cut back by 2 bases and J by 4 bases. The CDR3 is 17 residues long. The CDR3 bases are TGTGCCAGCAGCTTAGGCCCTAGCGGGGGCCTCACCGGGGAGCTGTTTTTT. The encoded protein is CASSLGPSGGLTGELFF.

The rearrangement uses TRBV28 and TRBJ2-3, with 8 positions matching TRBD2. The V gene's germline CDR1 is MDHEN and CDR2 SYDVKM. This CDR3 spans 13 amino acids. V trimming: 6 bases; J trimming: 4 bases; junction bases outside the gene matches: 3. CDR3 amino acids: CASRYSGADTQYF. CDR3 DNA sequence: TGTGCCAGCAGGTATAGCGGGGCAGATACGCAGTATTTT.

This chain joins TRBV28 and TRBJ1-5; D unresolved. The CDR3 extends over 14 amino acids. Germline V gene data show CDR1 as MDHEN and CDR2 as SYDVKM. Trimming removed 6 bases from V and 0 bases from J, with 9 bases in between. Written as DNA, the CDR3 is TGTGCCAGCAGCCGTCTCCCTAGCAATCAGCCCCAGCATTTT. Protein sequence: CASSRLPSNQPQHF.

V usage is TRBV28 and J usage is TRBJ2-5, with TRBD1 identical over 10 bases. Germline V gene lookup returns CDR1 MDHEN and CDR2 SYDVKM. J lost 4 bases, V lost 4 bases, and 6 bases had no gene match. The CDR3 covers 15 residues. As DNA, the CDR3 is TGTGCCAGCAGTTCCCCGGGGACAGGGGCAGAGACCCAGTACTTC. Translation: CASSSPGTGAETQYF.

The V gene is TRBV2, the J gene TRBJ1-5; TRBD1 aligns across 7 bases. The germline gives CDR1 SNHLY, CDR2 FYNNEI. The V and J ends lost 6 bases and 3 bases, in that order; junction bases with no gene match: 11. The length of the CDR3 is 16 residues. The CDR3 protein is CASSGLRGTDNQPQHF. The CDR3 DNA reads TGTGCCAGCAGCGGATTACGCGGGACAGACAATCAGCCCCAGCATTTT.

This chain connects TRBV15 to TRBJ1-1, with 8 bases identical to TRBD1. From germline, CDR1 is LNHNV and CDR2 YYDKDF (reference sequence). Trimming cost V 5 bases and J 0 bases; bases outside gene matches: 5. This CDR3 region has 15 residues. CDR3 region: CATSLMTGVNTEAFF. The DNA for the CDR3 is TGTGCCACCAGCCTGATGACAGGGGTGAACACTGAAGCTTTCTTT.